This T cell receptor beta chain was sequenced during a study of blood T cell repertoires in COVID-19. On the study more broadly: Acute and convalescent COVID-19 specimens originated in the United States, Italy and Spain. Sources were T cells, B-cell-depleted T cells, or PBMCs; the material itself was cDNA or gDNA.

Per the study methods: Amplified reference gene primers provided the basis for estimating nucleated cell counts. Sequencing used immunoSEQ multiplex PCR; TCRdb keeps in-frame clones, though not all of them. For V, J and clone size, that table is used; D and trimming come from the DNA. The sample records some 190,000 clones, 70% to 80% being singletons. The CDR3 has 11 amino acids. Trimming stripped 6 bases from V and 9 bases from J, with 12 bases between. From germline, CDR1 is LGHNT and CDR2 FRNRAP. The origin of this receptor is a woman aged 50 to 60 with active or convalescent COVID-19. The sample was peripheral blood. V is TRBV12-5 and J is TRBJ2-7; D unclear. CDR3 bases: TGTGCTAGTGGCCCCAGCTGGGCGCAGTACTTC. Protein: CASGPSWAQYF.